The sequence of this T cell receptor beta chain was determined in a study of prognosis after radiotherapy for stage I lung cancer. Background on the study: Patients (over twelve men, about six women) were aged roughly 50 to 85, median about 75 years. Radiotherapy: SBRT, 3 to 5 fractions, biologically effective dose at least 100 Gy.

Germline V gene data show CDR1 as SGHDT and CDR2 as YYEEEE. This CDR3 has 14 amino acids. V shed 6 bases and J shed 4 bases, with 14 bases lying between them. Turning to this clonotype: A much larger clone lies a single base off, so this may be a read error.

Two-round multiplex PCR, the amplification method, yielded TCR beta CDR3 from genomic DNA. Primers were specific to each TRBV and TRBJ gene in first-round PCR. TCRdb reanalysed the multiplex PCR reads using MiXCR and keeps one entry per CDR3 protein. The data contain 25,000 to 35,000 distinct CDR3 sequences, under 60% of them singletons. This specimen was PBMCs, taken before or after stereotactic body radiation therapy (not recorded which). This sequence joins TRBV5-6 and TRBJ1-3; D remains ambiguous. The clonotype comes from a donor aged 50 or older with non-small cell lung cancer. CDR3 nucleotide sequence: TGTGCCAGCATCTTTAGAGGGCCGGGAAACACCATATATTTT. It codes for CASIFRGPGNTIYF.